This T cell receptor beta chain was obtained from a study of OX40 agonist ivuxolimab in advanced cancers. Overall study context: Earlier anti-PD-1, anti-PD-L1 or anti-CTLA-4 therapy was permitted; roughly 37% had received some.

The CDR3 length is 14 residues. The V gene lost 2 bases and the J gene lost 2 bases, with 7 bases spanning the gap. Per the germline V gene, CDR1 is KGHSH and CDR2 is LQKENI. In this sample, this clone turned up a few times. Its antigen is unknown. Study outcomes and limitations: In the 0.1 to 3.0 mg/kg range, CD4+ and CD8+ blood T cells had expanded clonally by week 6. Low normalized clonal expansion also occurred in some nonresponding patients. Antigens targeted by the expanded peripheral T cells were not determined.

Clones were sequenced by immunoSEQ multiplex PCR, and TCRdb holds only the in-frame ones, with some missing. The data hold approximately 15,000 clones, with over 80% observed a single time. This TCR came from an adult with an advanced solid tumor such as melanoma, head and neck, liver or kidney cancer. This sequence joins TRBV18 and TRBJ2-1, with D possibly being TRBD2 (5 bases). The material sequenced was CD4+ or CD8+ T cells sorted from blood, taken in a trial of the OX40 agonist ivuxolimab. CDR3 DNA: TGTGCCAGCTCACCAGAGGGAACCTACAATGAGCAGTTCTTC. Residues: CASSPEGTYNEQFF.